These 9 T cell receptor beta chains originate from one sample sequenced in a study of cytomegalovirus exposure and HLA in healthy donors. Both 60 Vbeta primers and 13 Jbeta primers went into the PCR. The table came from immunoSEQ multiplex PCR; TCRdb's copy has only in-frame clones and leaves some out. The sample contains approximately 240,000 clones, 70% to 80% of which appear only once. Material for sequencing was PBMCs. The origin of the receptors is a woman aged 55-69 years in good health and CMV-seropositive.

The chain joins TRBV9 to TRBJ2-3; the match to TRBD2 covers 15 bases. V dropped 4 bases and J dropped 3; count of bases not matched to a gene: 6. The CDR3 sequence is 17 residues long. The germline gives CDR1 SGDLS, CDR2 YYNGEE. The CDR3 reads CASSRTSGRAETDTQYF. CDR3 bases: TGTGCCAGCAGCAGGACTAGCGGGAGGGCGGAGACAGATACGCAGTATTTT.

The J gene is TRBJ1-1, the V gene TRBV19; D gene uncertain. The CDR3 has 14 amino acids. Trimming took 5 bases from V and 0 from J, leaving 10 bases between them. The germline CDR1 and CDR2 sequences are LNHDA and SQIVND (reference sequence). CDR3 in amino acids: CASSYGGMNTEAFF. DNA for the CDR3: TGTGCCAGTAGTTACGGAGGGATGAACACTGAAGCTTTCTTT.

Turning to this clone: Other DNA sequences within the sample encode an identical CDR3. The chain recombines TRBV7-3 with TRBJ2-1; 12 positions match TRBD2. This CDR3 has 15 residues. Germline values: CDR1 SGHTA, CDR2 FQGTGA. With 6 bases clipped from V and 4 bases from J, the junction kept 4 bases outside the gene matches. The CDR3 protein is CASSSLAGGYNEQFF. For the CDR3, the DNA is TGTGCCAGCAGTTCACTAGCGGGGGGATACAATGAGCAGTTCTTC.

The rearrangement uses TRBV4-2 and TRBJ1-4; 7 bases align to TRBD1. This CDR3 comprises 16 residues. V gave up 3 bases and J gave up 4 bases; unmatched junction bases: 8. The germline V gene encodes CDR1 LGHNA and CDR2 YNFKEQ. The CDR3 sequence is CASSHDRTGFNEKLFF. Written as DNA, the CDR3 is TGTGCCAGCAGCCATGACCGGACAGGATTTAATGAAAAACTGTTTTTT.

The rearrangement uses TRBV6-1 and TRBJ2-7; D is unresolved. This CDR3 region has 14 residues. Trimming shortened V by 0 bases and J by 3 bases, and 9 bases separated the two germline ends. Germline V CDR1 and CDR2: MNHNS, SASEGT. The CDR3 loop reads CASSEALHGYEQYF. CDR3 in DNA: TGTGCCAGCAGTGAAGCCCTCCACGGCTACGAGCAGTACTTC.

The chain carries TRBV6-1 and TRBJ1-4; D perhaps matches TRBD1 (6 bases). This CDR3 contains 15 residues. With 6 bases removed from V and 8 bases from J, the gap between germline ends came to 19 bases. Germline loops: CDR1 MNHNS, CDR2 SASEGT. The CDR3 nucleotides read TGTGCCAGCAGGCTACCAATCGACAGGAACGAAAAACTGTTTTTT. This gives the protein CASRLPIDRNEKLFF.

J is TRBJ2-7 and V is TRBV7-9; 7 positions agree with TRBD2. Per the germline V gene, CDR1 is SEHNR and CDR2 is FQNEAQ (reference sequence). The CDR3 contains 14 residues. Trimming cost V 1 base and J 4 bases; bases outside gene matches: 4. The CDR3 nucleotides are TGTGCCAGCAGCTTAGGCGGGAGAGATTACGAGCAGTACTTC. Its translation: CASSLGGRDYEQYF.

The V and J genes are TRBV27 and TRBJ2-7, with D possibly TRBD1 on 6 matching bases. V was cut by 6 bases and J by 2 bases, with 14 bases left in between. The CDR3 loop spans 14 amino acids. Germline values: CDR1 MNHEY, CDR2 SMNVEV (reference sequence). Written as DNA, the CDR3 is TGTGCCAGCAGCCCCGACAGGTACACCTACGAGCAGTACTTC. It specifies CASSPDRYTYEQYF.

In this sample, this clone turned up once. This chain connects TRBV4-1 to TRBJ1-4; D possibly corresponds to TRBD1 (6 bases). The CDR3 is 14 amino acids. V was clipped by 4 bases and J by 9 bases, with 15 bases between them. The germline CDR1 and CDR2 sequences are MGHRA and YSYEKL. Here the CDR3 reads CASSLSRTVQKLFF. CDR3 bases: TGCGCCAGCAGCCTATCTAGGACAGTTCAAAAACTGTTTTTT.